Each of the 18 T cell receptor beta chains below was sequenced from the same sample in a study of STAT5B mutations in CD4+ large granular lymphocyte leukemia (dated by TCRdb to between 2021 and 2024). The receptor library was made with the immunoSEQ multiplex PCR assay. This immuneACCESS table, as held by TCRdb, lists in-frame sequences with V and J called but not all clones. Of the missing ones, under half trace to an unresolved V gene in checked studies; the others have no known cause. Counted in this sample were around 37,000 clones; about 80% of them appeared once. 0.55% of the sample is held by the ten biggest clonotypes. Sequenced sample: CD4+ T cells from blood buffy coats. The source is a human donor in good health.

The chain links TRBV5-4 to TRBJ1-4; a possible D gene is TRBD1 (6 bases). CDR3 length equals 15 residues. Trimming cost V 3 bases and J 8 bases, with 17 bases left between them. Germline assignment: CDR1 SGHNT and CDR2 YYREEE (reference sequence). CDR3: CASSWKGRGEEKLFF. CDR3 DNA sequence: TGTGCCAGCAGCTGGAAGGGGAGGGGGGAAGAAAAACTGTTTTTT.

V and J are TRBV30 and TRBJ1-2, with 8 bases that match TRBD1. This CDR3 has 13 amino acids. V was clipped by 5 bases and J by 5 bases; unmatched bases: 7. Per germline, CDR1 GTSNPN and CDR2 SVGIG (reference sequence). The CDR3 region has the DNA TGTGCCTGGGGCCGGGACAGGCCTTATGGCTACACCTTC. Its translation is CAWGRDRPYGYTF. Supplemented by reference TRBV30 and TRBJ1-2, the full variable domain reads SQTIHQWPATLVQPVGSPLSLECTVEGTSNPNLYWYRQAAGRGLQLLFYSVGIGQISSEVPQNLSASRPQDRQFILSSKKLLLSDSGFYLCAWGRDRPYGYTFGSGTRLTVV.

The rearrangement uses TRBV19 and TRBJ2-5; D ambiguous. The V gene's germline CDR1 is LNHDA and CDR2 SQIVND (reference sequence). There are 13 residues in the CDR3. Trimming cost V 3 bases and J 2 bases, with 7 bases left between them. The CDR3 reads CASSMHQQETQYF. Here the CDR3 DNA reads TGTGCCAGTAGTATGCACCAGCAAGAGACCCAGTACTTC.

The chain's CDR3 is CASSEEAGNYGYTF. CDR3 bases: TGTGCCAGCAGTGAGGAGGCAGGGAACTATGGCTACACCTTC. The chain couples TRBV6-4 to TRBJ1-2; D perhaps matches TRBD1 (5 bases). CDR1 is MRHNA and CDR2 is SNTAGT in the germline V gene. The CDR3 has 14 residues. Trimming removed 3 bases at V and 2 bases at J, with 10 bases between.

The rearrangement links TRBV5-1 to TRBJ1-4; D possibly corresponds to TRBD1 (6 bases). Germline values: CDR1 SGHRS, CDR2 YFSETQ. The CDR3 has 13 residues. V was pared by 4 bases and J by 7 bases, with 11 bases between. The CDR3 DNA follows: TGCGCCAGCAGCCCGGGACAAAGTGAAAAACTGTTTTTT. Its protein is CASSPGQSEKLFF.

This sequence joins TRBV5-1 and TRBJ1-1; D may be TRBD1 (5 bases). The V and J ends lost 4 bases and 0 bases respectively, with 10 bases between them. CDR3 length: 14 residues. Germline CDR1 reads SGHRS; CDR2 reads YFSETQ. CDR3 amino acids: CASSRDSMNTEAFF. Here the CDR3 DNA reads TGCGCCAGCAGCAGAGACAGCATGAACACTGAAGCTTTCTTT.

This chain uses TRBV5-1 with TRBJ2-1; TRBD2 matches at 10 bases. Germline CDR1 reads SGHRS; CDR2 reads YFSETQ. This CDR3 has 20 amino acids. V lost 0 bases and J lost 4; bases outside the gene matches: 16. The CDR3 here is CASSLERLAGVLGLYNEQFF. CDR3 nucleotide sequence: TGCGCCAGCAGCTTGGAGCGGCTAGCGGGAGTCTTAGGGCTATACAATGAGCAGTTCTTC.

The CDR3 DNA reads as TGTGCCAGCAGCTTGGTGAACCCCTCCTACAATGAGCAGTTCTTC. The encoded protein is CASSLVNPSYNEQFF. This chain connects TRBV5-8 to TRBJ2-1; D is ambiguous. V shed 0 bases and J shed 0 bases, with 7 bases lying between them. Looked up from germline, CDR1 is SGHTS and CDR2 is YDEGEE. This CDR3 region has 15 residues.

The genes are TRBV15 and TRBJ2-3; 9 positions match TRBD1. The germline V gene encodes CDR1 LNHNV and CDR2 YYDKDF (reference sequence). CDR3 length: 16 amino acids. Germline trimming cut 0 bases from V and 6 bases from J; bases unmatched to any gene: 7. The CDR3 DNA sequence: TGTGCCACCAGCAGAGATCGGGGACAGGGTAGGGATACGCAGTATTTT. This translates into CATSRDRGQGRDTQYF.

The gene calls are TRBV11-2 and TRBJ2-7, with D perhaps matching TRBD1 or TRBD2 (5 bases each). From germline, CDR1 is SGHAT and CDR2 FQNNGV. This CDR3 region has 15 residues. Trimming stripped 1 base from V and 6 bases from J, with 16 bases between. The CDR3 nucleotides read TGTGCCAGCAGCTTAGTAGGGACCCCCACCGGCGAGCAGTACTTC. This encodes CASSLVGTPTGEQYF. Together with reference TRBV11-2 and TRBJ2-7, the CDR3 gives the full variable domain: EAGVAQSPRYKIIEKRQSVAFWCNPISGHATLYWYQQILGQGPKLLIQFQNNGVVDDSQLPKDRFSAERLKGVDSTLKIQPAKLEDSAVYLCASSLVGTPTGEQYFGPGTRLTVT.

There are a few counts of this clone. The rearrangement links TRBV9 to TRBJ1-5; D is undetermined. CDR1 and CDR2 from the germline V gene are SGDLS and YYNGEE. CDR3 length: 15 amino acids. Deletions cut 3 bases from V and 7 bases from J, with 17 bases between. CDR3 sequence (DNA): TGTGCCAGCAGCGATAGCCCGGGATCGTGGCAGCCCCAGCATTTT. Translation gives CASSDSPGSWQPQHF.

The chain has TRBV4-1 and TRBJ2-7; D remains unclear. V was clipped by 1 base and J by 0 bases, with 7 bases between them. This CDR3 is 14 amino acids long. CDR1 MGHRA and CDR2 YSYEKL come from the germline V gene. In DNA form, the CDR3 reads TGCGCCAGCAGCCAAGGCAGTGGCTCCTACGAGCAGTACTTC. Its protein is CASSQGSGSYEQYF.

The rearrangement joins TRBV5-1 to TRBJ2-4; 7 nucleotides line up with TRBD2. CDR3 length: 15 amino acids. CDR1 and CDR2 (germline): SGHRS, YFSETQ. V lost 0 bases, J lost 5 bases, and 5 bases stayed unmatched. The CDR3 is CASSLGREWQNIQYF. In DNA, the CDR3 is TGCGCCAGCAGCTTGGGGCGGGAGTGGCAAAACATTCAGTACTTC.

The genes are TRBV7-2 and TRBJ1-2, with D possibly TRBD1 on 6 matching bases. Trimming shortened V by 5 bases and J by 0 bases, and 10 bases separated the two germline ends. CDR1 is SGHTA, CDR2 FQGNSA, per germline. The CDR3 loop spans 14 amino acids. The CDR3 spells CASSGRQANYGYTF. The CDR3 DNA reads TGTGCCAGCAGCGGCCGACAGGCTAACTATGGCTACACCTTC. The full variable domain, its missing parts supplied by reference TRBV7-2 and TRBJ1-2, is GAGVSQSPSNKVTEKGKDVELRCDPISGHTALYWYRQSLGQGLEFLIYFQGNSAPDKSGLPSDRFSAERTGGSVSTLTIQRTQQEDSAVYLCASSGRQANYGYTFGSGTRLTVV.

V and J are TRBV6-5 and TRBJ1-6, with TRBD1 as a possible D gene (5 bases). The CDR3 length is 14 residues. Deletions cut 7 bases from V and 8 bases from J, with 15 bases between. The germline V gene encodes CDR1 MNHEY and CDR2 SVGAGI. The CDR3 loop reads CASTETDNDSPLHF. CDR3 DNA: TGTGCCAGCACCGAAACGGACAATGATTCACCCCTCCACTTT.

The chain links TRBV5-4 to TRBJ2-6; a weak D match, TRBD1 (6 bases). Germline values: CDR1 SGHNT, CDR2 YYREEE (reference sequence). V lost 3 bases to trimming and J lost 0 bases, with 19 bases between them. The length of the CDR3 is 19 residues. CDR3 nucleotide sequence: TGTGCCAGCAGCTCCGCGACCGGACAGAGTGGCTCTGGGGCCAACGTCCTGACTTTC. Translated, it gives CASSSATGQSGSGANVLTF.

The J gene is TRBJ2-7, the V gene TRBV5-1; the match to TRBD1 covers 9 bases. With 3 bases clipped from V and 2 bases from J, the junction kept 6 bases outside the gene matches. Germline V lookup: CDR1 SGHRS, CDR2 YFSETQ. The CDR3 contains 15 residues. CDR3 residues: CASSSGTGNTYEQYF. CDR3 nucleotides: TGCGCCAGCAGCTCGGGGACAGGGAATACCTACGAGCAGTACTTC.

The rearrangement uses TRBV27 and TRBJ2-7; possibly TRBD2 for D (6 bases). Germline values: CDR1 MNHEY, CDR2 SMNVEV (reference sequence). With 6 bases removed from V and 0 bases from J, the gap between germline ends came to 18 bases. The CDR3 totals 16 residues. The CDR3, as DNA: TGTGCCAGCAGCCCGAAATTTCAGCGGGTCTCCTACGAGCAGTACTTC. It translates to CASSPKFQRVSYEQYF.